The present TCR beta chain was sequenced within a study of blood T cell repertoires in COVID-19. Across the study: The study drew acute and convalescent COVID-19 samples from the United States, Italy and Spain.

Original analysis: Quantification of nucleated cells was approximated via reference gene primer amplification. Assay: immunoSEQ multiplex PCR; the TCRdb copy retains only in-frame clones and omits some. That table supplies the V and J calls and clone size; D and trimming were determined from the DNA. This table holds approximately 240,000 clones, around four fifths found once. J lost 7 bases, V lost 6 bases, and 8 bases had no gene match. The CDR3 totals 14 residues. The germline gives CDR1 SGHRS, CDR2 YFSETQ. This TCR was recovered from a woman aged 60-75 years with active or convalescent COVID-19. The chain is built from TRBV5-1 and TRBJ2-2, with 8 bases that match TRBD1. Sequenced: peripheral blood. In nucleotides, the CDR3 is TGCGCCAGCACGGCAGGGGGCTATGGCGGGGAGCTGTTTTTT. This codes for CASTAGGYGGELFF.